The present T cell receptor beta chain was sequenced within a study of T cells in Graves' hyperthyroidism and ophthalmopathy. Remarks on this clonotype: What it binds is not known.

Study findings and constraints: Most expanded thyroid clonotypes above 0.001 also appeared in blood. A model built on 13 V-J features separated ophthalmopathy from stable hyperthyroidism.

Authors of the study amplified TCR beta CDR3 regions from RNA transcripts. First-round RT-PCR of the TCR CDR3 relied on the HTBI primer set. TCRdb reanalysed the multiplex PCR reads using MiXCR and keeps one entry per CDR3 protein. The table records roughly 150,000 distinct CDR3 sequences, about 9.4% of them present only once. Disease duration under 2 months; hyperthyroidism patients were aged 18 to 65. Fresh peripheral blood, roughly 9.8 ml of it, supplied the PBMCs. The CDR3 runs to 17 residues. The V gene's germline CDR1 is DFQATT and CDR2 SNEGSKA (reference sequence). Trimming at V came to 4 bases and at J to 4 bases, leaving 11 bases not matched to a gene.

This clonotype was sampled from a woman aged 18-29 years with Graves' hyperthyroidism that later progressed to Graves' ophthalmopathy. Sequences were obtained from blood. V gene TRBV20-1 combines with J gene TRBJ2-2, with 11 bases lining up with TRBD2. The CDR3 loop is CSAKDTSGGPLTGELFF. The DNA for the CDR3 is TGCAGTGCTAAAGATACTAGCGGGGGCCCACTCACCGGGGAGCTGTTTTTT.